This T cell receptor beta chain was documented in a study of blood T cell repertoires in COVID-19 (dated by TCRdb to between 2020 and 2021). General notes on the study: Samples from collaborators originated in the United States, Italy and Spain and spanned both the acute and convalescent phases of COVID-19. The prospective study material was composed of cDNA or gDNA derived from T cells, B-cell-depleted T cells, or PBMCs. Deeply sampled blood TCRbeta repertoires from subjects exposed to, actively infected with, or recovered from COVID-19 were included in the dataset. The repertoires were released in a freely available public database meant as a resource for research on the immune response to SARS-CoV-2. Samples were obtained from the ongoing ImmuneRACE study (first 160 participants) and from 1,254 subjects provided by 6 global collaborators. Sample metadata almost always included a de-identified subject ID, COVID-19 status, age in years and sex. Where available, HLA class I and class II types were taken from metadata supplied by the sample provider and were not determined by assay-based typing.

General findings and caveats noted by the study authors: Clinical and demographic metadata were provided uncurated, with the amount varying by source and participant.

TCRbeta CDR3 regions were amplified from genomic DNA using the immunoSEQ Assay, a bias-controlled multiplex PCR. In the original analysis: The number of nucleated cells in each sample was estimated from the amplification of reference gene primers within the assay. Sequence reads were collapsed and filtered to measure the absolute abundance of every unique TCRbeta CDR3 rearrangement. For each sample, productive Simpson clonality was calculated as the square root of Simpson's diversity index across productive rearrangements. Entries here come from immuneACCESS through TCRdb and include only in-frame sequences with V and J called. Some clones fail to appear in such tables; in the studies checked, an unresolved V gene covers under half of the shortfall, and the cause of the remainder is unknown. Clone size and the V and J calls come from that table; the DNA yielded D and trimming. The sample table shows roughly 250,000 clones, and approximately 80% are seen once. Of the sample, roughly a tenth is held by the ten largest clones.

Concerning this clone itself: Its antigen remains unidentified. Base quality data are lacking; no much larger clone is found one base away.

The junction shows trimming of 10 bases on V and 2 bases on J, plus 26 bases between the germline ends. The cysteine opens and the phenylalanine closes a CDR3 of 17 amino acids. Solely the CDR3 DNA is kept, with 51 bases framed from the first base. Collaborating institutions collected whole blood in K2EDTA tubes following their own protocols. Collaborator samples were shipped for TCRbeta analysis as frozen whole blood, isolated PBMCs, or DNA extracted from either sample type. Sequencing input: peripheral blood. The TCR was taken from a woman over 75 with acute or convalescent COVID-19. The chain is assembled from TRBV23-1 and TRBJ1-1; D gene: possibly TRBD1, on 6 matching bases. TRBV23-1 is sorted into the ORF group, with uncertain function. The bases are TGCGCCATCCTGCCTGTGCAGGACAGCGAGCTTAACACTGAAGCTTTCTTT. Translated, it gives CAILPVQDSELNTEAFF.